A selection of T cell receptor beta chains follows, all from one sample in a study of blood T cell repertoires in COVID-19. The table came from immunoSEQ multiplex PCR; TCRdb's copy has only in-frame clones and leaves some out. The table has some 300,000 clones, about 91% seen once; the top ten hold 6.9%. Sequenced: peripheral blood. These receptors were collected from a woman aged 25 to 39 who had recovered from COVID-19. CDR3s include the opening cysteine and the closing phenylalanine or tryptophan. A D gene is named only where the DNA matches it firmly. Some rows have no size entry. The others give once, few or many, or a class for an expanded clone.

V: TRBV7-9; J: TRBJ2-7; size: NA; D: NA; CDR3: CATAQGLDEQYF; DNA: TGTGCCACCGCCCAGGGTCTCGACGAGCAGTACTTC
V: TRBV15; J: TRBJ1-1; size: NA; D: TRBD1; CDR3: CATSREVGTGNTEAFF; DNA: TGTGCCACCAGCAGAGAGGTAGGGACAGGGAACACTGAAGCTTTCTTT
V: TRBV6-5; J: TRBJ1-4; size: once; D: NA; CDR3: CASRRGGDEKLFF; DNA: TGTGCCAGCAGGAGGGGAGGGGATGAAAAACTGTTTTTT
V: TRBV19; J: TRBJ1-5; size: NA; D: NA; CDR3: CASSKRQGSGSNQPQHF; DNA: TGTGCCAGTAGTAAGAGGCAGGGGTCGGGTAGCAATCAGCCCCAGCATTTT
V: TRBV27; J: TRBJ2-7; size: NA; D: NA; CDR3: CASSIGLSSSYEQYF; DNA: TGTGCCAGCAGTATCGGACTATCGAGCTCCTACGAGCAGTACTTC
V: TRBV6-5; J: TRBJ2-7; size: NA; D: NA; CDR3: CASSYTRDEQYF; DNA: TGTGCCAGCAGTTACACTAGGGACGAGCAGTACTTC
V: TRBV24-1; J: TRBJ2-7; size: NA; D: TRBD1; CDR3: CATRGQGIYEQYF; DNA: TGTGCCACCAGGGGACAGGGGATTTACGAGCAGTACTTC
V: TRBV3-1/TRBV3-2; J: TRBJ1-1; size: once; D: NA; CDR3: CASSPTDGELEAFF; DNA: TGTGCCAGCAGCCCCACGGACGGGGAACTTGAAGCTTTCTTT
V: TRBV7-2; J: TRBJ1-1; size: NA; D: NA; CDR3: CASSFGGNTEAFF; DNA: TGTGCCAGCAGCTTTGGCGGGAACACTGAAGCTTTCTTT
V: TRBV4-1; J: TRBJ1-1; size: NA; D: TRBD1; CDR3: CASSQQGALNTEAFF; DNA: TGCGCCAGCAGCCAACAGGGGGCGCTGAACACTGAAGCTTTCTTT
V: TRBV5-6; J: TRBJ1-1; size: NA; D: TRBD1; CDR3: CASSPGQGITNTEAFF; DNA: TGTGCCAGCAGCCCCGGACAGGGGATTACGAACACTGAAGCTTTCTTT
V: TRBV5-4; J: TRBJ2-5; size: NA; D: TRBD1; CDR3: CASSLGLGQGVGETQYF; DNA: TGTGCCAGCAGCTTGGGCTTGGGGCAGGGGGTCGGTGAGACCCAGTACTTC
V: TRBV18; J: TRBJ1-3; size: NA; D: NA; CDR3: CASSPLGDSGNTIYF; DNA: TGTGCCAGCTCACCATTGGGAGACTCTGGAAACACCATATATTTT
V: TRBV15; J: TRBJ2-2; size: NA; D: NA; CDR3: CATSRTLNTGELFF; DNA: TGTGCCACCAGCAGGACTTTGAACACCGGGGAGCTGTTTTTT
V: TRBV11-2; J: TRBJ2-5; size: NA; D: TRBD1; CDR3: CASSPWTGGPKETQYF; DNA: TGTGCCAGCAGCCCCTGGACAGGGGGACCGAAAGAGACCCAGTACTTC
V: TRBV14; J: TRBJ1-1; size: NA; D: NA; CDR3: CASSQDSVWGYAFF; DNA: TGTGCCAGCAGCCAAGATTCGGTTTGGGGCTACGCTTTCTTT
V: TRBV18; J: TRBJ1-5; size: NA; D: NA; CDR3: CASSPRGGRNQPQHF; DNA: TGTGCCAGCTCACCAAGGGGCGGACGCAATCAGCCCCAGCATTTT
V: TRBV29-1; J: TRBJ2-7; size: NA; D: NA; CDR3: CSGVSYEQYF; DNA: TGCAGCGGAGTTTCCTACGAGCAGTACTTC
V: TRBV6-5; J: TRBJ1-1; size: NA; D: NA; CDR3: CASFSREDTEAFF; DNA: TGTGCCAGCTTCTCGAGGGAGGACACTGAAGCTTTCTTT
V: TRBV3-1/TRBV3-2; J: TRBJ2-7; size: NA; D: NA; CDR3: CASSREGGHEQYF; DNA: TGTGCCAGCAGCCGGGAGGGGGGCCACGAGCAGTACTTC
V: TRBV6-5; J: TRBJ1-1; size: NA; D: NA; CDR3: CASSYSEGLNTEAFF; DNA: TGTGCCAGCAGTTACTCGGAGGGTTTGAACACTGAAGCTTTCTTT
V: TRBV27; J: TRBJ1-5; size: NA; D: TRBD1; CDR3: CASSLSRGTNQPQHF; DNA: TGTGCCAGCAGTTTATCCAGGGGGACGAATCAGCCCCAGCATTTT
V: TRBV6-5; J: TRBJ1-1; size: once; D: NA; CDR3: CASTRGTTEAFF; DNA: TGTGCCAGCACCCGGGGGACGACTGAAGCTTTCTTT
V: TRBV7-9; J: TRBJ2-2; size: once; D: TRBD1; CDR3: CASSPIMTGDDTGELFF; DNA: TGTGCCAGCAGCCCTATTATGACAGGGGACGACACCGGGGAGCTGTTTTTT
V: TRBV30; J: TRBJ2-6; size: once; D: NA; CDR3: CAWSPSANVLTF; DNA: TGTGCCTGGAGTCCATCGGCCAACGTCCTGACTTTC
V: TRBV18; J: TRBJ1-1; size: NA; D: NA; CDR3: CASSYYQGLENTEAFF; DNA: TGTGCCAGCTCATACTATCAGGGGTTGGAGAACACTGAAGCTTTCTTT
V: TRBV6-6; J: TRBJ2-1; size: NA; D: NA; CDR3: CASNDLPLAGEQFF; DNA: TGTGCCAGCAACGACCTGCCCCTCGCGGGTGAGCAGTTCTTC
V: TRBV20-1; J: TRBJ2-1; size: NA; D: TRBD2; CDR3: CSARDIAGQFF; DNA: TGCAGTGCTAGAGATATAGCGGGGCAGTTCTTC
V: TRBV18; J: TRBJ1-5; size: NA; D: NA; CDR3: CASSPGLPENQPQHF; DNA: TGTGCCAGCTCCCCGGGACTCCCAGAAAATCAGCCCCAGCATTTT
V: TRBV11-3; J: TRBJ1-1; size: NA; D: TRBD1; CDR3: CASSPGQGAEAFF; DNA: TGTGCCAGCAGCCCCGGACAGGGGGCTGAAGCTTTCTTT
V: TRBV5-1; J: TRBJ1-2; size: NA; D: TRBD1; CDR3: CASSSGGSADLYGYTF; DNA: TGCGCCAGCAGTTCAGGGGGGAGCGCGGACCTATATGGCTACACCTTC
V: TRBV7-9; J: TRBJ1-4; size: NA; D: NA; CDR3: CASSLYGSNEKLFF; DNA: TGTGCCAGCAGCTTATACGGGTCTAATGAAAAACTGTTTTTT
V: TRBV29-1; J: TRBJ2-3; size: NA; D: NA; CDR3: CSVQKSALGPDTQYF; DNA: TGCAGCGTCCAAAAAAGCGCTTTAGGTCCAGATACGCAGTATTTT
V: TRBV29-1; J: TRBJ1-2; size: NA; D: TRBD1; CDR3: CSVVKHQKPGQGQNGYTF; DNA: TGCAGCGTTGTGAAGCATCAGAAACCGGGACAGGGTCAGAATGGCTACACCTTC
V: TRBV19; J: TRBJ1-1; size: NA; D: TRBD1; CDR3: CASTPRGVNTEAFF; DNA: TGTGCCAGTACCCCCAGGGGGGTGAACACTGAAGCTTTCTTT
V: TRBV30; J: TRBJ1-5; size: NA; D: TRBD1; CDR3: CAFSRTGGEYSNQPQHF; DNA: TGTGCCTTTTCAAGGACAGGGGGCGAGTATAGCAATCAGCCCCAGCATTTT
V: TRBV20-1; J: TRBJ1-5; size: NA; D: NA; CDR3: CSASSQGTSNQPQHF; DNA: TGCAGTGCTAGTTCCCAGGGGACTAGCAATCAGCCCCAGCATTTT
V: TRBV5-4; J: TRBJ2-1; size: few; D: NA; CDR3: CASSFGGPSYNEQFF; DNA: TGTGCCAGCAGCTTCGGGGGGCCTTCCTACAATGAGCAGTTCTTC
V: TRBV30; J: TRBJ2-1; size: NA; D: TRBD1; CDR3: CAWSGDRWSSYNEQFF; DNA: TGTGCCTGGAGTGGGGACAGATGGAGCTCCTACAATGAGCAGTTCTTC
V: TRBV15; J: TRBJ2-6; size: many; D: NA; CDR3: CATSRETGTGANVLTF; DNA: TGTGCCACCAGCAGAGAAACAGGGACTGGGGCCAACGTCCTGACTTTC
V: TRBV19; J: TRBJ1-1; size: once; D: NA; CDR3: CASSIVPGILTEAFF; DNA: TGTGCCAGTAGTATAGTTCCGGGAATCCTCACTGAAGCTTTCTTT
V: TRBV28; J: TRBJ1-2; size: few; D: TRBD1; CDR3: CASRRTGIAWHGYTF; DNA: TGTGCCAGCAGGCGGACAGGGATAGCATGGCATGGCTACACCTTC
V: TRBV19; J: TRBJ2-5; size: NA; D: TRBD1; CDR3: CASSGRTGGFLLETQYF; DNA: TGTGCCAGTAGTGGAAGGACAGGGGGCTTCCTTCTGGAGACCCAGTACTTC
V: TRBV5-4; J: TRBJ1-4; size: NA; D: NA; CDR3: CASSPRDTHEKLFF; DNA: TGTGCCAGCAGCCCCCGTGACACCCATGAAAAACTGTTTTTT
V: TRBV5-8; J: TRBJ1-1; size: NA; D: NA; CDR3: CASSRGRGSTEAFF; DNA: TGTGCCAGCAGCCGCGGCAGGGGCAGCACTGAAGCTTTCTTT
V: TRBV6-2/TRBV6-3; J: TRBJ2-3; size: once; D: TRBD1; CDR3: CASSYTGVMQYF; DNA: TGTGCCAGCAGTTACACAGGGGTGATGCAGTATTTT
V: TRBV7-2; J: TRBJ2-7; size: NA; D: NA; CDR3: CASSMYGGQGAYEQYF; DNA: TGTGCCAGCAGCATGTATGGAGGGCAGGGGGCCTACGAGCAGTACTTC
V: TRBV19; J: TRBJ1-5; size: NA; D: TRBD1; CDR3: CASSARTGVGQPQHF; DNA: TGTGCCAGTAGTGCCAGGACAGGGGTGGGACAGCCCCAGCATTTT
V: TRBV2; J: TRBJ2-3; size: once; D: NA; CDR3: CASWTVLRTDTQYF; DNA: TGTGCCAGCTGGACAGTTCTTCGCACAGATACGCAGTATTTT
V: TRBV5-5; J: TRBJ2-4; size: NA; D: TRBD1; CDR3: CASSLVGQGGSKNIQYF; DNA: TGTGCCAGCAGCTTGGTTGGACAGGGGGGTTCTAAAAACATTCAGTACTTC
V: TRBV30; J: TRBJ1-2; size: few; D: TRBD1; CDR3: CAWSKDRGQRVVYGYTF; DNA: TGTGCCTGGTCAAAGGACAGGGGCCAGCGGGTAGTCTATGGCTACACCTTC
V: TRBV27; J: TRBJ2-7; size: NA; D: TRBD2; CDR3: CASSLSLSGGRSYEQYF; DNA: TGTGCCAGCAGTTTATCCTTAAGCGGGGGACGCTCCTACGAGCAGTACTTC
V: TRBV18; J: TRBJ2-1; size: NA; D: TRBD2; CDR3: CASSPTSGGFSYNEQFF; DNA: TGTGCCAGCTCGCCCACTAGCGGGGGGTTCTCCTACAATGAGCAGTTCTTC